This TCR beta chain stems from a study of blood T cell repertoires in COVID-19. Study context: T cells, B-cell-depleted T cells, or PBMCs provided the cDNA or gDNA that served as material.

This CDR3 is 16 amino acids long. V lost 5 bases, J lost 4 bases, and 9 bases stayed unmatched. Germline V gene data show CDR1 as LGHDT and CDR2 as YNNKEL (reference sequence). This clone appeared a few times. Repertoires were generated with immunoSEQ multiplex PCR, while TCRdb's copy carries only in-frame clones and drops some. The sample lists 250,000 or so clones, roughly 90% occurring once. The source of this sequence is a man in his forties who had been exposed to COVID-19. The sequenced sample was PBMCs or T cells enriched from blood (not recorded which). This chain links TRBV3-1 (or the pseudogene TRBV3-2) with TRBJ2-7; 12 bases fit TRBD2. CDR3 sequence (DNA): TGTGCCAGCAGCGGGGCTAGCGGGAGGGCCGCTTACGAGCAGTACTTC. It translates to CASSGASGRAAYEQYF.